This T cell receptor beta chain was recorded in a study of response to subunit inactivated influenza vaccine. Study results and caveats: It was suggested by the authors that few new T cells are recruited by each seasonal influenza vaccination.

A single record per CDR3 protein comes from TCRdb applying MiXCR to the RT-PCR reads. The sample includes about 800,000 distinct CDR3 sequences, around 21% seen only once; the top ten take 9.5% to 13%. This clonotype was found a few times. Its antigen is not known. Germline V gene lookup returns CDR1 SGHRS and CDR2 YFSETQ. The germline V and J ends were trimmed by 4 bases and 7 bases, with 14 bases remaining between them. This CDR3 comprises 14 residues. The gene calls are TRBV5-1 and TRBJ1-4; TRBD1 might be the D (5 bases). The sequence came from a man aged 50-60 years who received an inactivated influenza vaccine. Here the sequenced sample was PBMCs from blood, taken more than 4 days after vaccination. The CDR3 region is CASSDGTAGEKLFF. CDR3 nucleotide sequence: TGCGCCAGCAGCGACGGGACCGCGGGTGAAAAACTGTTTTTT.